This entry is about one T cell receptor (beta chain). This sample is drawn from a study of control samples from healthy donors and cancer patients. Libraries were prepared by immunoSEQ multiplex PCR; TCRdb keeps only in-frame clonotypes and omits some of them. The sample lists 15,000 to 20,000 clones; 85% to 90% were seen once. V lost 7 bases and J lost 6; bases outside the gene matches: 8. Germline V gives CDR1 SGHRS, CDR2 YFSETQ. The CDR3 contains 13 residues. The source of this sequence is a man aged 60-69 years with head and neck cancer. The sequenced material came from PBMCs. The chain couples TRBV5-1 to TRBJ2-7, with 9 bases that match TRBD1. This CDR3 reads CASVRDRAGEQYF. CDR3 nucleotides: TGCGCCAGCGTCCGGGACAGGGCTGGCGAGCAGTACTTC. Full variable domain (missing parts from reference TRBV5-1 and TRBJ2-7): KAGVTQTPRYLIKTRGQQVTLSCSPISGHRSVSWYQQTPGQGLQFLFEYFSETQRNKGNFPGRFSGRQFSNSRSEMNVSTLELGDSALYLCASVRDRAGEQYFGPGTRLTVT.